This T cell receptor beta chain was found in a study of blood T cell repertoires in COVID-19. Across the study: Acute and convalescent COVID-19 specimens originated in the United States, Italy and Spain. From T cells, B-cell-depleted T cells, or PBMCs came the material, which was cDNA or gDNA.

Authors' analysis steps: From reference gene primer amplification, estimates of nucleated cell counts were derived. Clones were sequenced by immunoSEQ multiplex PCR, and TCRdb holds only the in-frame ones, with some missing. V and J calls and clone size are those listed in that table; D and trimming were worked out from the DNA. The sample shows some 290,000 clones, roughly 87% of them seen only once. Trimming took 4 bases from V and 10 from J, leaving 19 bases between them. The CDR3 extends over 14 amino acids. Germline V gene data show CDR1 as PRHDT and CDR2 as FYEKMQ (reference sequence). The chain employs TRBV13 and TRBJ1-1, with TRBD1 as a possible D gene (5 bases). This clonotype was sampled from a woman between 50 and 59 years old who had recovered from COVID-19. The specimen sequenced was peripheral blood. The CDR3 here is CASSSLLGTGGAFF. CDR3 bases: TGTGCCAGCAGCTCCCTCCTCGGGACTGGTGGAGCTTTCTTT. Full variable domain (remainder filled in from reference TRBV13 and TRBJ1-1): AAGVIQSPRHLIKEKRETATLKCYPIPRHDTVYWYQQGPGQDPQFLISFYEKMQSDKGSIPDRFSAQQFSDYHSELNMSSLELGDSALYFCASSSLLGTGGAFFGQGTRLTVV.